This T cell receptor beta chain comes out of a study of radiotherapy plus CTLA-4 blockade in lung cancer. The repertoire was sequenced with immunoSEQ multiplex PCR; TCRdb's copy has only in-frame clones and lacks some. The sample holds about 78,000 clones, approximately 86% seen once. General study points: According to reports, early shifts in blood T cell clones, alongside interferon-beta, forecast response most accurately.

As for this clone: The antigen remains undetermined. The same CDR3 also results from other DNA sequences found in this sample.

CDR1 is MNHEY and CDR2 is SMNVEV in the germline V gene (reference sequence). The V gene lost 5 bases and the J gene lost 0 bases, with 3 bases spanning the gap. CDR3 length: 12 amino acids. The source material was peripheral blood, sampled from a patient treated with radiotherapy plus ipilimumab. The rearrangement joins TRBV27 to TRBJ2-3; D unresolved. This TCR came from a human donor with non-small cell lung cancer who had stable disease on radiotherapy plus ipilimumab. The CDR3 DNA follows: TGTGCCAGCAGTCCCAGCACAGATACGCAGTATTTT. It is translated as CASSPSTDTQYF.